A selection of T cell receptor beta chains follows, all from one sample in a study of blood T cell repertoires in COVID-19. Profiling relied on immunoSEQ multiplex PCR, and the TCRdb table lists in-frame clones only, not all of them. Here the sample spans around 130,000 clones, about 85% being singletons. The material sequenced was peripheral blood. The receptors were sampled from a man in his 70s with acute or convalescent COVID-19. The CDR3 runs from the conserved cysteine through the conserved F or W. A D gene is named only where the DNA matches it firmly. Clone sizes are given selectively: once, few, many, or a class where the clone is expanded.

size: NA
V: TRBV11-2
J: TRBJ2-2
D: TRBD1
DNA: TGTGCCAGCAGGGGGACAGGGAAAGCGGCCGGGGAGCTGTTTTTT
CDR3: CASRGTGKAAGELFF

size: NA
V: TRBV9
J: TRBJ2-1
D: NA
DNA: TGTGCCAGCAGCCCCCACGTCGGAGGGGAGCAGTTCTTC
CDR3: CASSPHVGGEQFF

size: few
V: TRBV21-1
J: TRBJ1-3
D: NA
DNA: TGTGCCAGCAGCAGTGAGGCAGTGCAGGGTTTGAAGAACACCATATATTTT
CDR3: CASSSEAVQGLKNTIYF

size: NA
V: TRBV6-5
J: TRBJ2-5
D: NA
DNA: TGTGCCAGCACCCCAGGGGGGTCCCAAGAGACCCAGTACTTC
CDR3: CASTPGGSQETQYF

size: once
V: TRBV27
J: TRBJ1-5
D: TRBD1
DNA: TGTGCCAGCAGTTCGTACAGGGGGATGCAGCCCCAGCATTTT
CDR3: CASSSYRGMQPQHF

size: NA
V: TRBV7-2
J: TRBJ1-2
D: TRBD1
DNA: TGTGCCAGCAGCTTAAGACAGGGGCGGGTCTATGGCTACACCTTC
CDR3: CASSLRQGRVYGYTF

size: once
V: TRBV9
J: TRBJ1-1
D: NA
DNA: TGTGCCAGCAGCCCGGGGGGGACGAACACTGAAGCTTTCTTT
CDR3: CASSPGGTNTEAFF

size: once
V: TRBV7-8
J: TRBJ1-5
D: NA
DNA: TGTGCCAGCGCGCGTGCGGGTAGCAATCAGCCCCAGCATTTT
CDR3: CASARAGSNQPQHF

size: NA
V: TRBV14
J: TRBJ1-1
D: TRBD1
DNA: TGTGCCAGCAGTCGACCGACAGGGAGAGACACTGAAGCTTTCTTT
CDR3: CASSRPTGRDTEAFF

size: NA
V: TRBV5-1
J: TRBJ2-1
D: NA
DNA: TGCGCCAGCAGACTCGACAGGTCGGGTAGCAATGAGCAGTTCTTC
CDR3: CASRLDRSGSNEQFF

size: NA
V: TRBV11-2
J: TRBJ1-5
D: NA
DNA: TGTGCCAGCAGCTTAAGTAGTAGCAATCAGCCCCAGCATTTT
CDR3: CASSLSSSNQPQHF

size: NA
V: TRBV5-1
J: TRBJ1-1
D: NA
DNA: TGCGCCAGCAGCTTGGGTATCGCGGGGAACACTGAAGCTTTCTTT
CDR3: CASSLGIAGNTEAFF

size: NA
V: TRBV6-5
J: TRBJ1-6
D: TRBD1
DNA: TGTGCCAGCAGTTACTCGGGACAGGGTACGAATTCACCCCTCCACTTT
CDR3: CASSYSGQGTNSPLHF

size: NA
V: TRBV2
J: TRBJ1-2
D: NA
DNA: TGTGCCAGCAGTGCCTCTAACTATGGCTACACCTTC
CDR3: CASSASNYGYTF

size: NA
V: TRBV2
J: TRBJ2-1
D: NA
DNA: TGTGCCAGCAGTGGCGCGGGGGCCAAGAATGAGCAGTTCTTC
CDR3: CASSGAGAKNEQFF

size: NA
V: TRBV14
J: TRBJ2-1
D: NA
DNA: TGTGCCAGCAGTTTGAACAGGGCACGTGGTGAGCAGTTCTTC
CDR3: CASSLNRARGEQFF

size: NA
V: TRBV6-5
J: TRBJ1-5
D: NA
DNA: TGTGCCAGCAGTTACTCGATGGGGCAGGGAGGTCAGCCCCAGCATTTT
CDR3: CASSYSMGQGGQPQHF

size: NA
V: TRBV15
J: TRBJ1-5
D: NA
DNA: TGTGCCACCAGCAGAGGAGGCAATCAGCCCCAGCATTTT
CDR3: CATSRGGNQPQHF

size: NA
V: TRBV5-1
J: TRBJ2-2
D: TRBD1
DNA: TGCGCCAGCAGCCTCCGACAGGGGAACACCGGGGAGCTGTTTTTT
CDR3: CASSLRQGNTGELFF

size: NA
V: TRBV27
J: TRBJ2-7
D: TRBD1
DNA: TGTGCCAGCAGTCACAGGGGGCTGAGCTCCTACGAGCAGTACTTC
CDR3: CASSHRGLSSYEQYF

size: NA
V: TRBV19
J: TRBJ1-6
D: NA
DNA: TGTGCCAGTAGTACTACGATAAGCTCCTATAATTCACCCCTCCACTTT
CDR3: CASSTTISSYNSPLHF

size: NA
V: TRBV2
J: TRBJ1-5
D: TRBD1
DNA: TGTGCCAGCAGAGACGACAGGGGAGGCAATCAGCCCCAGCATTTT
CDR3: CASRDDRGGNQPQHF

size: NA
V: TRBV6-5
J: TRBJ2-7
D: TRBD2
DNA: TGTGCCAGCAGTTTTAGCGGGGGGTTCCCCACCTACGAGCAGTACTTC
CDR3: CASSFSGGFPTYEQYF

size: NA
V: TRBV27
J: TRBJ1-1
D: NA
DNA: TGTGCCAGCAGCTCCAGGTTTGAAGCTTTCTTT
CDR3: CASSSRFEAFF

size: NA
V: TRBV6-5
J: TRBJ1-1
D: NA
DNA: TGTGCCAGCAGCCGGGGGGGAACTGAAGCTTTCTTT
CDR3: CASSRGGTEAFF

size: NA
V: TRBV28
J: TRBJ1-6
D: NA
DNA: TGTGCCTCCCGGGATTTAGGGCATAATTCACCCCTCCACTTT
CDR3: CASRDLGHNSPLHF

size: NA
V: TRBV10-1
J: TRBJ2-7
D: NA
DNA: TGCGCCAGCAGTGATGGCATATCCTACGAGCAGTACTTC
CDR3: CASSDGISYEQYF

size: NA
V: TRBV10-3
J: TRBJ2-2
D: NA
DNA: TGTGCCATCAGTGGAGACACCAACACCGGGGAGCTGTTTTTT
CDR3: CAISGDTNTGELFF

size: NA
V: TRBV30
J: TRBJ1-5
D: NA
DNA: TGTGCCTGGAGGGGGGAGGGTCAGCCCCAGCATTTT
CDR3: CAWRGEGQPQHF

size: NA
V: TRBV2
J: TRBJ1-6
D: NA
DNA: TGTGCCAGCAGTGGGGCAGGGAGGAATTCACCCCTCCACTTT
CDR3: CASSGAGRNSPLHF

size: once
V: TRBV9
J: TRBJ1-2
D: NA
DNA: TGTGCCAGCAGCGTAGAGGGAGTGAGCTACACCTTC
CDR3: CASSVEGVSYTF

size: NA
V: TRBV10-3
J: TRBJ1-6
D: TRBD1
DNA: TGTGCCATCAGTGACTCTGGGACAGGGTTCTATTCACCCCTCCACTTT
CDR3: CAISDSGTGFYSPLHF

size: NA
V: TRBV3-1/TRBV3-2
J: TRBJ2-2
D: TRBD1
DNA: TGTGCCAGCAGCTCAAGACAGGGCACCGGGGAGCTGTTTTTT
CDR3: CASSSRQGTGELFF

size: NA
V: TRBV7-9
J: TRBJ2-5
D: TRBD2
DNA: TGTGCCAGCAGCCGACGGACTAGCGGGGGGCAAGAGACCCAGTACTTC
CDR3: CASSRRTSGGQETQYF

size: NA
V: TRBV10-2
J: TRBJ1-1
D: NA
DNA: TGCGCCAGCAGTGGAGGTCGGAACACTGAAGCTTTCTTT
CDR3: CASSGGRNTEAFF

size: NA
V: TRBV29-1
J: TRBJ2-1
D: TRBD1
DNA: TGCAGCGCGGGTCGGACAGGGGTGGGCAATGAGCAGTTCTTC
CDR3: CSAGRTGVGNEQFF

size: NA
V: TRBV7-9
J: TRBJ1-4
D: NA
DNA: TGTGCCAGCAGCTTAGGGGGACAAGACGAAAAACTGTTTTTT
CDR3: CASSLGGQDEKLFF

size: NA
V: TRBV28
J: TRBJ1-6
D: NA
DNA: TGTGCCAGCAGACTGGGCAGTTCCCTGAATTCACCCCTCCACTTT
CDR3: CASRLGSSLNSPLHF

size: NA
V: TRBV7-2
J: TRBJ2-1
D: NA
DNA: TGTGCCAGCAGCCTTGGACTCTACAATGAGCAGTTCTTC
CDR3: CASSLGLYNEQFF

size: once
V: TRBV2
J: TRBJ2-1
D: TRBD1
DNA: TGTGCCAGCAGTGGTCCAGGACAGGGTATCAACAATGAGCAGTTCTTC
CDR3: CASSGPGQGINNEQFF

size: NA
V: TRBV4-1
J: TRBJ1-1
D: NA
DNA: TGCGCCAGCAGCCAAGTCCGCGGGACTGAAGCTTTCTTT
CDR3: CASSQVRGTEAFF

size: NA
V: TRBV6-5
J: TRBJ1-2
D: TRBD1
DNA: TGTGCCAGCAGTTACGAGGGACAGGGGCGCTATGGCTACACCTTC
CDR3: CASSYEGQGRYGYTF

size: few
V: TRBV10-1
J: TRBJ2-7
D: TRBD2
DNA: TGCGCCAGCAGTGCGGGGGGGACCGTCGAGCAGTACTTC
CDR3: CASSAGGTVEQYF

size: NA
V: TRBV18
J: TRBJ2-5
D: NA
DNA: TGTGCCAGCTCACCAGGGCAGGGAGGGACCCAGTACTTC
CDR3: CASSPGQGGTQYF

size: NA
V: TRBV18
J: TRBJ2-1
D: NA
DNA: TGTGCCAGCTCACCACCGCACTCCAACCGTGAGCAGTTCTTC
CDR3: CASSPPHSNREQFF

size: NA
V: TRBV6-5
J: TRBJ1-1
D: NA
DNA: TGTGCCAGCAGTTCGGGACATTGGACTGAAGCTTTCTTT
CDR3: CASSSGHWTEAFF

size: few
V: TRBV7-6
J: TRBJ1-6
D: TRBD1
DNA: TGTGCCAGCAGCTTAGGCACAGGGGGCGGTTCACCCCTCCACTTT
CDR3: CASSLGTGGGSPLHF

size: NA
V: TRBV5-1
J: TRBJ1-2
D: NA
DNA: TGCGCCAGCAGCTCGCAGGGATTGGACGGCTACACCTTC
CDR3: CASSSQGLDGYTF

size: NA
V: TRBV10-1
J: TRBJ2-1
D: NA
DNA: TGCGCCAGCAGTGAGTCGATTAGTAGCGGCCCCGACAATGAGCAGTTCTTC
CDR3: CASSESISSGPDNEQFF

size: NA
V: TRBV24-1
J: TRBJ1-1
D: NA
DNA: TGTGCCACCAGTGGGTGGGGCAGGGTCCCCGAGAACACTGAAGCTTTCTTT
CDR3: CATSGWGRVPENTEAFF

size: NA
V: TRBV30
J: TRBJ1-2
D: NA
DNA: TGTGCCTGGAGTGGTCTTGAGCGCCGCTATGGCTACACCTTC
CDR3: CAWSGLERRYGYTF